A single sample is the source of the 29 T cell receptor beta chains below, sequenced in a study of blood T cells in healthy people across ages. A J-beta primer mix and a sample-barcoded 5' primer were used in a second PCR of about 7 to 12 cycles. TCRdb fed the 5' RACE reads into MiXCR, producing one record per CDR3 protein. The table records approximately 800,000 distinct CDR3 sequences, 45% to 70% of them present only once. Input material: blood. The source is a man aged 40-49 years in good health.

In this sample, this clonotype turned up many times. The rearrangement joins TRBV18 to TRBJ1-1; no clear D gene. Trimming removed 3 bases from V and 5 bases from J, with 7 bases in between. The germline V gene has CDR1 KGHSH and CDR2 LQKENI. The CDR3 contains 12 residues. CDR3 DNA: TGTGCCAGCTCACCTGGACGTACTGAAGCTTTCTTT. This encodes CASSPGRTEAFF.

The rearrangement links TRBV20-1 to TRBJ2-7, with D perhaps matching TRBD2 (6 bases). The V and J ends lost 3 bases and 4 bases respectively, with 10 bases between them. CDR1 is DFQATT and CDR2 is SNEGSKA in the germline V gene (reference sequence). CDR3 length: 12 amino acids. The CDR3 region is CSASLGGYEQYF. In DNA form, the CDR3 reads TGCAGTGCTAGTCTGGGGGGTTACGAGCAGTACTTC.

The chain employs TRBV6-5 and TRBJ2-5, with D perhaps matching TRBD2 (5 bases). From germline, CDR1 is MNHEY and CDR2 SVGAGI. The CDR3 contains 14 residues. Trimming cost V 6 bases and J 5 bases, with 16 bases left between them. Here the CDR3 reads CASSPGGLWETQYF. In nucleotides, the CDR3 is TGTGCCAGCAGCCCCGGAGGACTGTGGGAGACCCAGTACTTC.

This clonotype was seen a single time. The J gene is TRBJ2-7, the V gene TRBV2; possible D gene TRBD1, 5 bases. Matching the DNA end better, TRBJ2-5 makes the J call doubtful. The length of the CDR3 is 13 residues. Germline V gives CDR1 SNHLY, CDR2 FYNNEI. In DNA form, the CDR3 reads TGTGCCGGCATAGGGGCACACGAAGAGACCCAGTACTTC. It encodes CAGIGAHEETQYF.

The chain has TRBV29-1 and TRBJ2-7; the match to TRBD1 covers 10 bases. CDR3 size: 15 residues. From germline, CDR1 is SQVTM and CDR2 ANQGSEA. Trimming took 5 bases from V and 3 from J; bases not matched to a gene: 10. CDR3 sequence (DNA): TGCAGCGTTATAAACCGGGACAGGGGTCTCTACGAGCAGTACTTC. As protein: CSVINRDRGLYEQYF.

The V and J genes are TRBV11-2 and TRBJ2-5; maybe TRBD2 (7 bases). V shed 1 base and J shed 0 bases, with 12 bases lying between them. This CDR3 contains 16 residues. Germline assignment: CDR1 SGHAT and CDR2 FQNNGV. CDR3 protein: CASSLAGGVHQETQYF. The CDR3 bases are TGTGCCAGCAGCTTAGCGGGGGGCGTCCACCAAGAGACCCAGTACTTC.

The chain joins TRBV3-1 to TRBJ2-1; 14 positions agree with TRBD2. CDR1 is LGHDT, CDR2 YNNKEL, per germline (reference sequence). This CDR3 has 18 residues. V lost 4 bases and J lost 3; bases outside the gene matches: 8. As DNA, the CDR3 is TGTGCCAGCAGCCCTCGGGGACTAGCGGGAGTTGGCTACAATGAGCAGTTCTTC. This sequence encodes CASSPRGLAGVGYNEQFF.

The chain links TRBV20-1 to TRBJ2-3; D might be TRBD1 (6 bases). Between the trimmed V and J ends, which lost 0 bases and 3 bases, there was a span of 19 bases. The V gene's germline CDR1 is DFQATT and CDR2 SNEGSKA (reference sequence). This CDR3 is built from 17 residues. The DNA for the CDR3 is TGCAGTGCTAGAGATGTCGGACGGGACAAGGGGACAGATACGCAGTATTTT. Translation: CSARDVGRDKGTDTQYF.

Comments on this clonotype: Given a much more abundant clone one base away, this may be a read error. The rearrangement joins TRBV7-2 to TRBJ2-7; 10 positions agree with TRBD2. Germline CDR1 SGHTA, CDR2 FQGNSA. This CDR3 spans 15 amino acids. Unmatched junction bases numbered 7, after V lost 6 bases and J lost 2 bases. This chain's CDR3 is CTSRPGTSETYEQYF. The DNA for the CDR3 is TGTACCAGCAGGCCCGGGACTAGCGAAACCTACGAGCAGTACTTC.

The V and J genes are TRBV28 and TRBJ2-1, with a possible D match to TRBD1 (6 bases). CDR3 size: 13 residues. The germline V gene encodes CDR1 MDHEN and CDR2 SYDVKM. V lost 5 bases, J lost 13 bases, and 18 bases lay in between. CDR3 bases: TGTGCCAGCAGTGTACAGTCCCCAGGGGAACAGTTCTTC. Translating it yields CASSVQSPGEQFF. The full variable domain, with the rest looked up from reference TRBV28 and TRBJ2-1, is DVKVTQSSRYLVKRTGEKVFLECVQDMDHENMFWYRQDPGLGLRLIYFSYDVKMKEKGDIPEGYSVSREKKERFSLILESASTNQTSMYLCASSVQSPGEQFFGPGTRLTVL.

The genes are TRBV7-9 and TRBJ2-2, with 8 bases that match TRBD2. The length of the CDR3 is 17 residues. Trimming at V came to 5 bases and at J to 0 bases, leaving 8 bases not matched to a gene. From germline, CDR1 is SEHNR and CDR2 FQNEAQ (reference sequence). CDR3 in amino acids: CASSPRAGGPNTGELFF. The CDR3 DNA sequence: TGTGCCAGCAGCCCCAGGGCGGGGGGCCCGAACACCGGGGAGCTGTTTTTT.

This clonotype was seen a single time. The chain couples TRBV7-2 to TRBJ2-1; D possibly corresponds to TRBD2 (6 bases). Trimming pared 0 bases from V and 7 bases from J, leaving 16 bases between. The CDR3 has 16 residues. Germline-derived CDR1 and CDR2 are SGHTA and FQGNSA. The DNA for the CDR3 is TGTGCCAGCAGCTTAGCGGGGGGTTCCACGGGGAATGAGCAGTTCTTC. This gives the protein CASSLAGGSTGNEQFF.

This chain uses TRBV24-1 with TRBJ2-3, with TRBD2 as a possible D gene (5 bases). V lost 0 bases, J lost 2 bases, and 11 bases lay in between. The CDR3 runs 16 residues. Germline-derived CDR1 and CDR2 are KGHDR and SFDVKD. In nucleotides, the CDR3 is TGTGCCACCAGTGATTTGCGGTCACTAGTCACAGATACGCAGTATTTT. Translated: CATSDLRSLVTDTQYF.

This clonotype was counted a few times. The chain is built from TRBV2 and TRBJ2-2, with no clear D. Trimming shortened V by 4 bases and J by 5 bases, and 8 bases separated the two germline ends. The CDR3 spans 13 residues. Germline lookup yields CDR1 SNHLY and CDR2 FYNNEI. CDR3 region: CASSGLNTGELFF. The CDR3 bases are TGTGCCAGCAGTGGGTTAAATACCGGGGAGCTGTTTTTT.

The chain uses TRBV27 and TRBJ2-7; TRBD1 aligns across 7 bases. Per germline, CDR1 MNHEY and CDR2 SMNVEV (reference sequence). The CDR3 has 14 residues. Losses at the gene ends were 7 bases for V and 5 bases for J; bases not matched to a gene: 11. The CDR3 coding sequence is TGTGCCAGCAAGCCAGGGGGATCACCCCACGAGCAGTACTTC. Translation: CASKPGGSPHEQYF.

This clonotype was counted a few times. J is TRBJ1-4 and V is TRBV12-3 or TRBV12-4; TRBD1 aligns across 10 bases. The V and J ends lost 5 bases and 7 bases, in that order; junction bases with no gene match: 4. There are 14 residues in the CDR3. The CDR3 sequence: CASSPGTGVEKLFF. CDR3 bases: TGTGCCAGCAGTCCCGGGACAGGGGTTGAAAAACTGTTTTTT.

The CDR3 protein is CAGHGPRGGGTDTQYF. As DNA, the CDR3 is TGTGCCGGCCACGGTCCGAGGGGAGGGGGCACAGATACGCAGTATTTT. The J gene is TRBJ2-3, the V gene TRBV6-5; 7 bases are a match to TRBD2. Germline loops: CDR1 MNHEY, CDR2 SVGAGI. The CDR3 spans 16 residues. Trimming removed 11 bases from V and 1 base from J; junction bases left unmatched: 15.

The rearrangement links TRBV27 to TRBJ1-1, with a tentative D call TRBD1 (5 bases). Trimming removed 8 bases from V and 6 bases from J, with 16 bases in between. The CDR3 sequence is 13 residues long. Germline values: CDR1 MNHEY, CDR2 SMNVEV (reference sequence). CDR3 sequence reads: CASSGGRGPEAFF. CDR3 nucleotide sequence: TGTGCCAGCTCGGGGGGTCGTGGGCCTGAAGCTTTCTTT.

V gene TRBV7-9 combines with J gene TRBJ2-3; D may be TRBD2 (5 bases). Germline CDR1 and CDR2: SEHNR and FQNEAQ (reference sequence). The CDR3 sequence is 15 residues long. Trimming took off 8 bases at V and 0 bases at J, with 15 bases between the two ends. The CDR3 nucleotides are TGTGCCAGCGTCATCACGGGGATGAGCACAGATACGCAGTATTTT. Translating it yields CASVITGMSTDTQYF.

Only a few counts were recorded for this clonotype. This chain uses TRBV6-5 with TRBJ1-6; weak D call: TRBD1 (5 bases). V lost 5 bases and J lost 11, with 13 bases in between. This CDR3 comprises 13 residues. The V gene's germline CDR1 is MNHEY and CDR2 SVGAGI. CDR3 residues: CASSGGFSAPLHF. The CDR3 nucleotides read TGTGCCAGCAGTGGGGGGTTTAGTGCACCCCTCCACTTT.

V is TRBV28 and J is TRBJ2-4; TRBD1 is a possible D gene (6 bases). CDR1 and CDR2 from the germline V gene are MDHEN and SYDVKM. Trimming shortened V by 4 bases and J by 9 bases, and 19 bases separated the two germline ends. CDR3 size: 15 residues. The CDR3 here is CASSSTGIRAGIQYF. Here the CDR3 DNA reads TGTGCCAGCAGTTCAACAGGGATACGGGCAGGCATTCAGTACTTC.

The chain employs TRBV29-1 and TRBJ2-2; D is uncertain. Germline V gives CDR1 SQVTM, CDR2 ANQGSEA. The CDR3 length is 13 residues. V was cut by 4 bases and J by 1 base, with 7 bases left in between. The CDR3 sequence is CSVAKRNTGELFF. The DNA of the CDR3 is TGCAGCGTTGCGAAGAGGAACACCGGGGAGCTGTTTTTT.

V gene TRBV28 combines with J gene TRBJ2-1; TRBD2 matches 13 bases. The CDR3 loop spans 19 amino acids. V trimming: 7 bases; J trimming: 6 bases; junction bases outside the gene matches: 18. Germline V CDR1 and CDR2: MDHEN, SYDVKM. The CDR3 region is CASNTGTSGEGRPLNEQFF. The CDR3 DNA reads TGTGCCAGCAATACTGGGACTAGCGGGGAAGGGCGCCCCCTCAATGAGCAGTTCTTC.

The sample holds a few counts of this clonotype. The V and J genes are TRBV5-1 and TRBJ2-1, with a tentative D call TRBD2 (6 bases). Germline assignment: CDR1 SGHRS and CDR2 YFSETQ. V was cut by 1 base and J by 7 bases, with 15 bases left in between. The CDR3 totals 15 residues. CDR3 bases: TGCGCCAGCAGCTTGTCCGCGGGGCCCCGTAATGAGCAGTTCTTC. Amino acids: CASSLSAGPRNEQFF.

There are a few counts of this clonotype. This chain joins TRBV20-1 and TRBJ2-5; 10 bases match TRBD1. V dropped 1 base and J dropped 5; count of bases not matched to a gene: 7. This CDR3 is built from 15 residues. From germline, CDR1 is DFQATT and CDR2 SNEGSKA (reference sequence). CDR3 amino acids: CSARAPTGGGETQYF. In DNA, the CDR3 is TGCAGTGCTAGAGCGCCGACAGGGGGCGGGGAGACCCAGTACTTC.

The CDR3 sequence is CASSQGGSTNEQYF. As DNA, the CDR3 is TGTGCCAGCAGCCAGGGAGGTTCCACCAACGAGCAGTACTTC. The chain links TRBV3-1 to TRBJ2-5; tentative D call: TRBD2 (6 bases). Near its end, the DNA agrees better with TRBJ2-7, so the J call may be wrong. Per germline, CDR1 LGHDT and CDR2 YNNKEL (reference sequence). The CDR3 contains 14 residues.

The chain's CDR3 is CASSLEGQTRQPQHF. CDR3 in DNA: TGCGCCAGCAGCTTGGAGGGACAAACGAGACAGCCCCAGCATTTT. V usage is TRBV5-1 and J usage is TRBJ1-5; weak D call: TRBD1 (6 bases). V shed 0 bases and J shed 7 bases, with 14 bases lying between them. Germline loops: CDR1 SGHRS, CDR2 YFSETQ. CDR3 length: 15 residues.

This clonotype showed up just a few times. The chain uses TRBV7-9 and TRBJ1-4; TRBD1 aligns across 12 bases. The length of the CDR3 is 17 residues. Germline-derived CDR1 and CDR2 are SEHNR and FQNEAQ (reference sequence). The V and J ends lost 5 bases and 3 bases, in that order; junction bases with no gene match: 7. For the CDR3, the DNA is TGTGCCAGCAGCCGCTGGGACAGGGGGCGAGCTAATGAAAAACTGTTTTTT. This codes for CASSRWDRGRANEKLFF. The whole variable domain, filled in from reference TRBV7-9 and TRBJ1-4, reads DTGVSQNPRHKITKRGQNVTFRCDPISEHNRLYWYRQTLGQGPEFLTYFQNEAQLEKSRLLSDRFSAERPKGSFSTLEIQRTEQGDSAMYLCASSRWDRGRANEKLFFGSGTQLSVL.

CDR3 sequence (DNA): TGTGCCAGCAGCCCTCAGGGAAATCCTTACGAGCAGTACTTC. Translating gives CASSPQGNPYEQYF. V usage is TRBV7-2 and J usage is TRBJ2-7, with D possibly TRBD1 on 5 matching bases. Germline CDR1 is SGHTA and CDR2 is FQGNSA. This CDR3 has 14 amino acids. Trimming cost V 5 bases and J 4 bases, with 15 bases left between them. Based on the CDR3 plus reference TRBV7-2 and TRBJ2-7, the full variable domain is GAGVSQSPSNKVTEKGKDVELRCDPISGHTALYWYRQSLGQGLEFLIYFQGNSAPDKSGLPSDRFSAERTGGSVSTLTIQRTQQEDSAVYLCASSPQGNPYEQYFGPGTRLTVT.